These T cell receptor beta chains were read from a single sample in a study of T cells in Graves' hyperthyroidism and ophthalmopathy. TCRdb redid the calling of the multiplex PCR reads with MiXCR, one entry per CDR3 protein. The repertoire has approximately 700,000 distinct CDR3 sequences, 16% of them found once; the top ten carry under 8.5%. Sequencing input: blood. All receptors come from a man younger than 35 with Graves' hyperthyroidism. Both conserved end residues are part of each CDR3. Fields, in order: V gene, clone size, D gene, J gene, CDR3 DNA, CDR3 protein. The D gene is left open where the match is weak. Clone size is not always given. Where it is, it says once, few, many or a class for expanded clones.

v_call: TRBV2
clone_size: NA
d_call: NA
j_call: TRBJ2-7
cdr3_nt: TGTGCCAGCACGCCGTCCTACGAGCAGCACTTC
cdr3_aa: CASTPSYEQHF

v_call: TRBV6-6
clone_size: NA
d_call: NA
j_call: TRBJ2-2
cdr3_nt: TGTGCCAGCAGTTACTCGAGCAGCAACGCCGGGGAGCTGTTTTTT
cdr3_aa: CASSYSSSNAGELFF

v_call: TRBV2
clone_size: many
d_call: TRBD2
j_call: TRBJ2-3
cdr3_nt: TGTGCCAGCAGTAAGGGACTAGTAGATACGCAGTATTTT
cdr3_aa: CASSKGLVDTQYF

v_call: TRBV6-1
clone_size: many
d_call: TRBD1
j_call: TRBJ2-5
cdr3_nt: TGTGCCACCGGGACAGGGGGTAAAGAGACCCAGTACTTC
cdr3_aa: CATGTGGKETQYF

v_call: TRBV7-8
clone_size: many
d_call: TRBD2
j_call: TRBJ2-1
cdr3_nt: TGTGCCAGCAGCTTAGGGACTAGCGGAAACAATGAGCAGTTCTTC
cdr3_aa: CASSLGTSGNNEQFF

v_call: TRBV29-1
clone_size: NA
d_call: NA
j_call: TRBJ1-2
cdr3_nt: TGCAGCGTTATCGCAGGGTCGTCGAGCTACACCTTC
cdr3_aa: CSVIAGSSSYTF

v_call: TRBV28
clone_size: many
d_call: TRBD1
j_call: TRBJ2-1
cdr3_nt: TGTGCCAGCAGTTTCGGGACCCACAGGGGTGAGCAGTTCTTC
cdr3_aa: CASSFGTHRGEQFF

v_call: TRBV15
clone_size: NA
d_call: NA
j_call: TRBJ2-2
cdr3_nt: TGTGCCACCAGAGAGGGGAACTTTCGGGGCGGGGAGCTGTTTTTT
cdr3_aa: CATREGNFRGGELFF

v_call: TRBV12-3/TRBV12-4
clone_size: NA
d_call: NA
j_call: TRBJ2-7
cdr3_nt: TGTGCCAGCAGTTTAAGGCAGGGTTATCTCGACGAGCAGTACTTC
cdr3_aa: CASSLRQGYLDEQYF

v_call: TRBV24-1
clone_size: NA
d_call: NA
j_call: TRBJ2-5
cdr3_nt: TGTGCCACCAGTGATCCCGGGGAGACCCAGTACTTC
cdr3_aa: CATSDPGETQYF

v_call: TRBV29-1
clone_size: NA
d_call: TRBD2
j_call: TRBJ2-5
cdr3_nt: TGCAGCGTTGGGTTTCGACTAGCGGGAGGAAAGACCCAGTACTTC
cdr3_aa: CSVGFRLAGGKTQYF

v_call: TRBV4-1
clone_size: NA
d_call: TRBD2
j_call: TRBJ2-2
cdr3_nt: TGCGCCAGCAGCCGAGGCCTAGCGGACACCGGGGAGCTGTTTTTT
cdr3_aa: CASSRGLADTGELFF

v_call: TRBV7-2
clone_size: NA
d_call: TRBD2
j_call: TRBJ2-7
cdr3_nt: TGTGCCAGCAGCTTAGTAATTGGTAGGGGACTAGCGGGAAATCTCTACGAGCAGTACTTC
cdr3_aa: CASSLVIGRGLAGNLYEQYF

v_call: TRBV20-1
clone_size: many
d_call: NA
j_call: TRBJ2-7
cdr3_nt: TGCAGTGCTGGGGGGCTAGCGGACTCCTACGAGCAGTACTTC
cdr3_aa: CSAGGLADSYEQYF

v_call: TRBV24-1
clone_size: few
d_call: TRBD2
j_call: TRBJ2-2
cdr3_nt: TGTGCCACCAGTGATTTGGTGCGGGAGAGTACCGGGGAGCTGTTTTTT
cdr3_aa: CATSDLVRESTGELFF

v_call: TRBV2
clone_size: NA
d_call: TRBD2
j_call: TRBJ2-1
cdr3_nt: TGTGCCAGCAGTTGGGGGACTAGCGGAGACAATGAGCAGTTCTTC
cdr3_aa: CASSWGTSGDNEQFF

v_call: TRBV29-1
clone_size: few
d_call: NA
j_call: TRBJ1-1
cdr3_nt: TGCAGCGTTGTCGGTAGACAGATGAACACTGAAGCTTTCTTT
cdr3_aa: CSVVGRQMNTEAFF

v_call: TRBV28
clone_size: NA
d_call: NA
j_call: TRBJ1-1
cdr3_nt: TGTGCCAGCACCTCTTTAGCCCGGGCGAACACTGAAGCTTTCTTT
cdr3_aa: CASTSLARANTEAFF

v_call: TRBV29-1
clone_size: few
d_call: NA
j_call: TRBJ1-2
cdr3_nt: TGCAGCGTAGTAGACAGATACTATGGCTACACCTTC
cdr3_aa: CSVVDRYYGYTF

v_call: TRBV14
clone_size: few
d_call: TRBD2
j_call: TRBJ2-1
cdr3_nt: TGTGCCAGCAGCCAATTTACGGGAGGCCCCTACAATGAGCAGTTCTTC
cdr3_aa: CASSQFTGGPYNEQFF

v_call: TRBV20-1
clone_size: few
d_call: NA
j_call: TRBJ1-1
cdr3_nt: TGCAGTGTAGCCAGGGCCGACACTGAAGCTTTCTTT
cdr3_aa: CSVARADTEAFF

v_call: TRBV20-1
clone_size: few
d_call: TRBD1
j_call: TRBJ2-7
cdr3_nt: TGCAGTGCCAGATCGGACAGGGGAAGCTACGAGCAGTACTTC
cdr3_aa: CSARSDRGSYEQYF

v_call: TRBV12-3/TRBV12-4
clone_size: many
d_call: TRBD1
j_call: TRBJ1-2
cdr3_nt: TGTGCCAGCAGTCCTGGGACAGTGGGCTATGGCTACACCTTC
cdr3_aa: CASSPGTVGYGYTF

v_call: TRBV27
clone_size: few
d_call: NA
j_call: TRBJ1-5
cdr3_nt: TGTGCCAGCAGTTTAAATCCGTCGGCTGGTAGCAATCAGCCCCAGCATTTT
cdr3_aa: CASSLNPSAGSNQPQHF

v_call: TRBV9
clone_size: NA
d_call: NA
j_call: TRBJ2-5
cdr3_nt: TGTGCCAGCAGCGTAGCAAGCGAAGAGGAAGAGACCCAGTACTTC
cdr3_aa: CASSVASEEEETQYF

v_call: TRBV5-6
clone_size: few
d_call: NA
j_call: TRBJ2-2
cdr3_nt: TGTGCCAGCAGCCCGACCAGAGACTCCACCGGGGAGCTGTTTTTT
cdr3_aa: CASSPTRDSTGELFF

v_call: TRBV3-1
clone_size: many
d_call: TRBD2
j_call: TRBJ2-7
cdr3_nt: TGTGCCAGCAGCCCCCCCGCGGCTAGCGGCGAGCAGTACTTC
cdr3_aa: CASSPPAASGEQYF

v_call: TRBV28
clone_size: NA
d_call: TRBD1
j_call: TRBJ1-2
cdr3_nt: TGTGCCAGCAGTCGAAGGGACAGCGTCTATGGCTACACCTTC
cdr3_aa: CASSRRDSVYGYTF

v_call: TRBV19
clone_size: NA
d_call: TRBD2
j_call: TRBJ2-7
cdr3_nt: TGTGCCAGTTCTCGGACTAGCGGGAGTTCACCCTACGAGCAGTACTTC
cdr3_aa: CASSRTSGSSPYEQYF

v_call: TRBV6-1
clone_size: few
d_call: TRBD2
j_call: TRBJ2-3
cdr3_nt: TGTGCCAGCAGCCAAACGGCGGGAGGCGGCACAGATACGCAGTATTTT
cdr3_aa: CASSQTAGGGTDTQYF